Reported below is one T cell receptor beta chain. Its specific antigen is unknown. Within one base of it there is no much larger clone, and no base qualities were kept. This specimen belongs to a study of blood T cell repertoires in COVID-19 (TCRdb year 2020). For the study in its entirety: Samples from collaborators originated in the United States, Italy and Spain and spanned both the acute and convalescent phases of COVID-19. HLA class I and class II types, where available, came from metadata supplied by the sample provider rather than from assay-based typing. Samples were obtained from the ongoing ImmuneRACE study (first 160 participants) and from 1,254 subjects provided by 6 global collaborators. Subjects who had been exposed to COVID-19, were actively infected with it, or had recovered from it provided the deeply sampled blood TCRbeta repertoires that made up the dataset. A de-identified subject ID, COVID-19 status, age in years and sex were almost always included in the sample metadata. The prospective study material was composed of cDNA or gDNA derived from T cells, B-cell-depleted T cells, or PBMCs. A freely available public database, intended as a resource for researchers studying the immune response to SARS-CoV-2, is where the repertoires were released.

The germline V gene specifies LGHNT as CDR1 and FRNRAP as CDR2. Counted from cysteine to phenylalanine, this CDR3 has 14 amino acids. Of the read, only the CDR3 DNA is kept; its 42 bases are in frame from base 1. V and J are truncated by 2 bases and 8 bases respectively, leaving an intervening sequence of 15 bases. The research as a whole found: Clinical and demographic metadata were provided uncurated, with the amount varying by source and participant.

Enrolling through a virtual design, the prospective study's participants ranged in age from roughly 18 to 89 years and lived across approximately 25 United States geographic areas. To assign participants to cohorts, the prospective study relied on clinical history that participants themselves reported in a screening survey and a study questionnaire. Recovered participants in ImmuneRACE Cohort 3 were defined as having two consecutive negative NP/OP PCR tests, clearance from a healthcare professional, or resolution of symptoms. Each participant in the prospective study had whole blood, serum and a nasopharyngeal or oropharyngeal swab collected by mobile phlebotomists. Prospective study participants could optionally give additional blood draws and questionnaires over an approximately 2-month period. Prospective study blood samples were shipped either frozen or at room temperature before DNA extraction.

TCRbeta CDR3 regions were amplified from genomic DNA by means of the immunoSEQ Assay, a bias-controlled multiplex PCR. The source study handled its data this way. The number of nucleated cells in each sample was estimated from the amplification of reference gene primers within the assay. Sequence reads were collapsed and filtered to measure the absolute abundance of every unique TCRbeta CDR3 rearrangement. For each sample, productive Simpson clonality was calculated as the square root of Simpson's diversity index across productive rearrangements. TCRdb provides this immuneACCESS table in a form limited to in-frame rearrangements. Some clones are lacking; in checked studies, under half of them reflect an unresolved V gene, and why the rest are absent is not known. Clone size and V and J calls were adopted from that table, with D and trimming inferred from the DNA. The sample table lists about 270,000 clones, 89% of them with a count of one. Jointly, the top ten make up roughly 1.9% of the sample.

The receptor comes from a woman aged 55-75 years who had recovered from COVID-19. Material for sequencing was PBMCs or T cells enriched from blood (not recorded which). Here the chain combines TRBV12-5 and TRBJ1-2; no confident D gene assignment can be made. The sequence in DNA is TGTGCTAGTGGTTTGAAGGTTTCAGGAAAAGGCTACACCTTC. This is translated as CASGLKVSGKGYTF.